The rows below give T cell receptor beta chains drawn from one sample of a study of blood T cells in healthy people across ages. TCRdb reprocessed the 5' RACE reads via MiXCR and lists one record per CDR3 protein. The sample has about 1,500,000 distinct CDR3 sequences, about 28% seen once. The material sequenced was blood. These receptors all come from a woman in her 30s in good health. Each CDR3 is given with its conserved first and last residue.

len: 14
v_gene: TRBV7-2
j_gene: TRBJ2-5
CDR3aa: CASSTPTGEETQYF

len: 15
v_gene: TRBV12-5
j_gene: TRBJ2-7
CDR3aa: CASGLYRDTSYEQYF

len: 15
v_gene: TRBV5-1
j_gene: TRBJ2-7
CDR3aa: CASSLGPADLYEQYF

len: 11
v_gene: TRBV6-1
j_gene: TRBJ1-1
CDR3aa: CASIQNTEAFF

len: 12
v_gene: TRBV4-3
j_gene: TRBJ2-1
CDR3aa: CASSQGSLEQFF

len: 17
v_gene: TRBV7-9
j_gene: TRBJ2-5
CDR3aa: CASSDTSSVGKLETQYF

len: 16
v_gene: TRBV5-1
j_gene: TRBJ2-3
CDR3aa: CASSPGAATSTDTQYF

len: 14
v_gene: TRBV20-1
j_gene: TRBJ1-6
CDR3aa: CSAVDGTGPSPLHF

len: 14
v_gene: TRBV11-2
j_gene: TRBJ1-6
CDR3aa: CASSLEPPGPPLHF

len: 15
v_gene: TRBV20-1
j_gene: TRBJ2-3
CDR3aa: CSAERASRGTDAQYF

len: 15
v_gene: TRBV19
j_gene: TRBJ2-7
CDR3aa: CASSRLATSSYEQYF

len: 13
v_gene: TRBV4-2
j_gene: TRBJ2-7
CDR3aa: CASSQQGAEEQYF

len: 14
v_gene: TRBV29-1
j_gene: TRBJ1-2
CDR3aa: CSVQLPRGSWGYTF

len: 17
v_gene: TRBV11-2
j_gene: TRBJ1-2
CDR3aa: CASSLEPRGTELSGYTF

len: 16
v_gene: TRBV20-1
j_gene: TRBJ2-1
CDR3aa: CSARDPGLAGHNEQFF

len: 16
v_gene: TRBV24-1
j_gene: TRBJ2-1
CDR3aa: CATSDQSGTTRNEQFF

len: 18
v_gene: TRBV6-5
j_gene: TRBJ2-3
CDR3aa: CTSSYSTLERESTDTQYF

len: 11
v_gene: TRBV7-2
j_gene: TRBJ2-7
CDR3aa: CAIAISYEQYF

len: 14
v_gene: TRBV2
j_gene: TRBJ2-7
CDR3aa: CASNWREANPRQYF

len: 15
v_gene: TRBV28
j_gene: TRBJ1-1
CDR3aa: CASSLFGEVNTEAFF

len: 15
v_gene: TRBV20-1
j_gene: TRBJ1-2
CDR3aa: CSARDREGWSYGYTF

len: 16
v_gene: TRBV4-3
j_gene: TRBJ2-1
CDR3aa: CASSQDPPGGWNEQFF

len: 18
v_gene: TRBV29-1
j_gene: TRBJ2-3
CDR3aa: CSVEARDRDREIADTQYF

len: 17
v_gene: TRBV12-3/TRBV12-4
j_gene: TRBJ1-5
CDR3aa: CASSTTAQGGGSQPRHF

len: 15
v_gene: TRBV6-4
j_gene: -
CDR3aa: CASSEATGGAYEQYF

len: 15
v_gene: TRBV2
j_gene: TRBJ2-3
CDR3aa: CASNFRGRPTDTQYF

len: 15
v_gene: TRBV5-1
j_gene: TRBJ2-1
CDR3aa: CASSLDAGGGREQFF